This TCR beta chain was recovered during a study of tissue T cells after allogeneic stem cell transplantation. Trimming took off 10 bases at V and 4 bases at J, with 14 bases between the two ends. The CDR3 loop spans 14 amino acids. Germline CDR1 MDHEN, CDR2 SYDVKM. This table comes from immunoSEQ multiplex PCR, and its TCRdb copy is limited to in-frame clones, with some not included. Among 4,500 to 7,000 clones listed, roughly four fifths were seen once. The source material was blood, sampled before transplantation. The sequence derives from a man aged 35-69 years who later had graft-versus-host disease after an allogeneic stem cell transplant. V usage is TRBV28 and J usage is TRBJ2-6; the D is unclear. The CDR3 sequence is CATARVSGANVLTF. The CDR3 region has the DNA TGTGCCACCGCCCGGGTATCAGGGGCCAACGTCCTGACTTTC.